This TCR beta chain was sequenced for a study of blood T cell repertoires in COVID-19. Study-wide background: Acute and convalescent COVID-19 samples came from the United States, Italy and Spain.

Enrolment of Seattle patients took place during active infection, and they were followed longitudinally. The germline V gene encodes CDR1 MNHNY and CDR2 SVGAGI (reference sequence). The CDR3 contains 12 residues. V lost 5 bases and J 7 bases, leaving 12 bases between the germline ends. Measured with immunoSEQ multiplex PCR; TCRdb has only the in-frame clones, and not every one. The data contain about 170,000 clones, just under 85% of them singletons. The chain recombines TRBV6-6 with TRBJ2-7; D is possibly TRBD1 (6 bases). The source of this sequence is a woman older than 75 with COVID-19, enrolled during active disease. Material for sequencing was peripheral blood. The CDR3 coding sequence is TGTGCCAGCAGTCGCTGGGACATAGAGCAGTACTTC. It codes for CASSRWDIEQYF.